These 24 T cell receptor beta chains originate from one sample sequenced in a study of human T cells and chemical hapten exposure. Specified time point: patch test 1, 2 weeks after DPC sensitization. Specified treatment: therapeutic diphenylcyclopropenone sensitization with weekly scalp DPC. TCRdb reanalysed the RACE reads using MiXCR and keeps one entry per CDR3 protein. The table records some 380,000 distinct CDR3 sequences, approximately 5.1% of them present only once. Sequenced here: whole blood, sampled in connection with sensitization to the hapten diphenylcyclopropenone (DPC). The receptors shown here come from a woman between 45 and 65 years old with alopecia areata. Some clones in this sample may be carry-over from other donors' samples.

There are many counts of this clonotype. The chain carries TRBV5-5 and TRBJ1-5; 7 positions agree with TRBD1. Germline-derived CDR1 and CDR2 are SGHKS and YYEKEE (reference sequence). This CDR3 is built from 17 residues. The V segment lost 3 bases and the J segment 9 bases; nucleotides outside the gene matches: 18. This chain's CDR3 is CASSWGPGTELPPPQHF. The DNA of the CDR3 is TGTGCCAGCAGCTGGGGACCCGGGACAGAGTTGCCCCCGCCCCAGCATTTT.

This clonotype was counted between two and nine times. The chain is built from TRBV3-1 and TRBJ1-1; 7 nucleotides agree with TRBD1. This CDR3 spans 15 amino acids. CDR1 and CDR2 from the germline V gene are LGHDT and YNNKEL (reference sequence). Trimming at V came to 4 bases and at J to 2 bases, leaving 7 bases not matched to a gene. The chain's CDR3 is CASSLGEGANTEAFF. In DNA form, the CDR3 reads TGTGCCAGCAGCCTAGGAGAGGGGGCCAACACTGAAGCTTTCTTT. The full variable domain, with the rest looked up from reference TRBV3-1 and TRBJ1-1, is DTAVSQTPKYLVTQMGNDKSIKCEQNLGHDTMYWYKQDSKKFLKIMFSYNNKELIINETVPNRFSPKSPDKAHLNLHINSLELGDSAVYFCASSLGEGANTEAFFGQGTRLTVV.

Many counts were recorded for this clonotype. The CDR3 bases are TGCAGTGCTAGGGGAGGGGGCAGCCAGCCCCAGCATTTT. Encoded protein: CSARGGGSQPQHF. V usage is TRBV20-1 and J usage is TRBJ1-5, with 7 nucleotides matching TRBD1. CDR3 length: 13 amino acids. The germline CDR1 and CDR2 sequences are DFQATT and SNEGSKA (reference sequence). V was pared by 3 bases and J by 7 bases, with 6 bases of the junction left unmatched.

The V call is TRBV2, the J call TRBJ2-7, with D tentatively TRBD1 or TRBD2 (6 bases each). V dropped 0 bases and J dropped 3 bases, with 12 bases sitting between them. The germline V gene has CDR1 SNHLY and CDR2 FYNNEI. The CDR3 covers 15 residues. The CDR3 loop is CASSEAGGGNYEQYF. CDR3 sequence (DNA): TGTGCCAGCAGTGAAGCAGGAGGGGGTAACTACGAGCAGTACTTC.

This clonotype was seen many times. The chain has TRBV5-1 and TRBJ1-1; a weak D match, TRBD1 (5 bases). Between the trimmed V and J ends, which lost 1 base and 1 base, there was a span of 11 bases. The CDR3 runs 15 residues. From germline, CDR1 is SGHRS and CDR2 YFSETQ. The chain's CDR3 is CASSLQGQGNTEAFF. As DNA, the CDR3 is TGCGCCAGCAGCTTGCAAGGGCAGGGGAACACTGAAGCTTTCTTT.

The rearrangement links TRBV20-1 to TRBJ2-3; D is uncertain. V was cut by 1 base and J by 0 bases, with 8 bases left in between. The CDR3 loop spans 14 amino acids. Per the germline V gene, CDR1 is DFQATT and CDR2 is SNEGSKA (reference sequence). The CDR3 sequence is CSARGLLSTDTQYF. CDR3 DNA sequence: TGCAGTGCTAGAGGCCTACTTAGCACAGATACGCAGTATTTT.

This clonotype was detected ten times or more. The rearrangement joins TRBV20-1 to TRBJ2-1, with TRBD2 identical over 9 bases. Germline CDR1 is DFQATT and CDR2 is SNEGSKA (reference sequence). V lost 5 bases, J lost 2 bases, and 4 bases stayed unmatched. This CDR3 region has 14 residues. The CDR3 spells CSAVAGETYNEQFF. CDR3 nucleotide sequence: TGCAGTGCTGTAGCGGGAGAGACCTACAATGAGCAGTTCTTC.

This clonotype was found many times. The chain joins TRBV13 to TRBJ2-7; the D gene is possibly TRBD1 (5 bases). This CDR3 spans 13 amino acids. The V end lost 4 bases, the J end lost 0 bases, and 7 bases lay between the germline ends. Germline V CDR1 and CDR2: PRHDT, FYEKMQ (reference sequence). CDR3: CASSSRVSYEQYF. CDR3 DNA sequence: TGTGCCAGCAGCTCCAGGGTCTCCTACGAGCAGTACTTC.

This clonotype was found many times. The V call is TRBV7-8, the J call TRBJ1-1; no reliable D call. This CDR3 is 14 amino acids long. Germline V gene data show CDR1 as SGHVS and CDR2 as FQNEAQ. Trimming took off 6 bases at V and 9 bases at J, with 20 bases between the two ends. The CDR3 loop reads CASSPHSGENQAFF. CDR3 nucleotides: TGTGCCAGCAGTCCTCATAGTGGCGAGAACCAAGCTTTCTTT.

V usage is TRBV6-6 and J usage is TRBJ1-2; D is undetermined. Trimming stripped 5 bases from V and 8 bases from J, with 6 bases between. The CDR3 consists of 10 residues. Germline V CDR1 and CDR2: MNHNY, SVGAGI (reference sequence). CDR3: CASSKEGYTF. The CDR3 DNA is TGTGCCAGCAGTAAGGAGGGCTACACCTTC.

This clonotype was seen more than once but under ten times. The chain has TRBV12-3 or TRBV12-4 and TRBJ2-7; D is unclear. CDR3 size: 14 residues. V dropped 3 bases and J dropped 5 bases, with 14 bases sitting between them. CDR3 region: CASSFLQERNEQYF. CDR3 DNA sequence: TGTGCCAGCAGTTTTCTCCAGGAACGGAACGAGCAGTACTTC.

The table lists this clonotype with many counts. The chain joins TRBV24-1 to TRBJ2-7; no clear D gene. CDR3 length: 13 amino acids. Trimming removed 9 bases at V and 3 bases at J, with 14 bases between. Germline CDR1 is KGHDR and CDR2 is SFDVKD. Here the CDR3 DNA reads TGTGCCACCGAGCCCCTGGGCGGCTACGAGCAGTACTTC. Amino acids: CATEPLGGYEQYF.

This clonotype showed up many times. The rearrangement joins TRBV4-1 to TRBJ1-2; the D is unclear. The V and J ends lost 2 bases and 4 bases respectively, with 20 bases between them. CDR1 and CDR2 (germline): MGHRA, YSYEKL. The CDR3 covers 17 residues. The CDR3 sequence: CASSQLLGAEGAYGYTF. The CDR3, as DNA: TGCGCCAGCAGCCAACTATTGGGCGCCGAGGGAGCCTATGGCTACACCTTC.

This clonotype was detected many times. J is TRBJ2-7 and V is TRBV4-2, with TRBD1 matching 8 bases. CDR3 length equals 17 residues. Per the germline V gene, CDR1 is LGHNA and CDR2 is YNFKEQ. The junction had 16 bases not matched to a gene; V was cut back by 1 base and J by 8 bases. Here the CDR3 reads CASSQAAQGANPSKQYF. The CDR3 nucleotides are TGTGCCAGCAGCCAAGCCGCGCAGGGGGCGAATCCTAGCAAGCAGTACTTC.

This clonotype was seen at least ten times. The rearrangement uses TRBV2 and TRBJ2-3; 8 bases agree with TRBD2. J gave up 1 base and V 6 bases, and 9 bases lay outside the gene matches. The CDR3 loop spans 16 amino acids. The germline V gene has CDR1 SNHLY and CDR2 FYNNEI. CDR3 DNA sequence: TGTGCCAGCAGGAGAAACCGGGAGGGGGGCACAGATACGCAGTATTTT. Encoded protein: CASRRNREGGTDTQYF.

This clonotype was counted ten times or more. This chain links TRBV11-2 with TRBJ2-5; TRBD1 agrees at 10 bases. CDR3 length equals 15 residues. Trimming removed 5 bases from V and 5 bases from J; junction bases left unmatched: 8. Germline V gene sequence: CDR1 SGHAT, CDR2 FQNNGV. The CDR3, as DNA: TGTGCCAGCAGCCTCCGACAGGGGGCAATGGAGACCCAGTACTTC. Translation: CASSLRQGAMETQYF.

This clonotype appeared a few times. This chain uses TRBV6-6 with TRBJ2-3; TRBD1 is a possible D gene (6 bases). The germline V gene encodes CDR1 MNHNY and CDR2 SVGAGI (reference sequence). The CDR3 is made up of 14 amino acids. V was cut by 5 bases and J by 4 bases, with 13 bases left in between. Written as DNA, the CDR3 is TGTGCCAGCAGTAAGGACAGAGGGGCAGATACGCAGTATTTT. Its protein is CASSKDRGADTQYF.

This clonotype has at least ten counts. The chain has TRBV12-3 or TRBV12-4 and TRBJ1-1; D is unclear. The CDR3 contains 13 residues. Trimming cost V 2 bases and J 9 bases, with 13 bases left between them. CDR3 residues: CASSLSEGSKAFF. The CDR3 DNA reads TGTGCCAGCAGTTTATCTGAGGGCTCGAAAGCTTTCTTT.

Many counts were recorded for this clonotype. The V and J genes are TRBV27 and TRBJ1-5; no definite D call. The V and J ends lost 0 bases and 5 bases respectively, with 8 bases between them. Looked up from germline, CDR1 is MNHEY and CDR2 is SMNVEV (reference sequence). The CDR3 covers 14 residues. CDR3 coding DNA: TGTGCCAGCAGTTTATCTGGCGGGTATCAGCCCCAGCATTTT. The encoded protein is CASSLSGGYQPQHF.

This clonotype was seen a few times. The genes are TRBV20-1 and TRBJ2-7; D remains ambiguous. This CDR3 comprises 14 residues. Germline assignment: CDR1 DFQATT and CDR2 SNEGSKA (reference sequence). The V and J ends lost 6 bases and 4 bases respectively, with 19 bases between them. The CDR3 DNA follows: TGCAGTGCGCGAAGTCAGGATGGATTTTACGAGCAGTACTTC. Translating gives CSARSQDGFYEQYF.

This clonotype was counted many times. One junction end disagrees with the germline gene, perhaps due to a read error. The chain carries TRBV12-3 or TRBV12-4 and TRBJ1-1; TRBD1 matches 9 bases. The CDR3 spans 12 residues. Here the CDR3 reads CASSLRTGVGVF. DNA of the CDR3: TGTGCCAGCAGTTTAAGGACAGGGGTCGGGGTCTTT.

J is TRBJ1-2 and V is TRBV28; the D is unclear. Trimming stripped 2 bases from V and 4 bases from J, with 17 bases between. Germline-derived CDR1 and CDR2 are MDHEN and SYDVKM. CDR3 length: 16 residues. CDR3: CASSLPEASGGYGYTF. In nucleotides, the CDR3 is TGTGCCAGCAGTTTACCCGAGGCGAGCGGAGGCTATGGCTACACCTTC.

V gene TRBV18 combines with J gene TRBJ1-4, with TRBD1 as a possible D gene (6 bases). Deletions cut 6 bases from V and 0 bases from J, with 11 bases between. Germline V gene sequence: CDR1 KGHSH, CDR2 LQKENI. This CDR3 is built from 15 residues. The chain's CDR3 is CASSPRGSTNEKLFF. DNA for the CDR3: TGTGCCAGCTCGCCGAGGGGGTCAACTAATGAAAAACTGTTTTTT.

The chain joins TRBV7-9 to TRBJ2-3, with 8 bases lining up with TRBD2. CDR1 is SEHNR and CDR2 is FQNEAQ in the germline V gene (reference sequence). The CDR3 spans 12 residues. CDR3 amino acids: CVLRLAGDTQYF. As DNA, the CDR3 is TGTGTCCTTAGGCTAGCGGGAGATACGCAGTATTTT.